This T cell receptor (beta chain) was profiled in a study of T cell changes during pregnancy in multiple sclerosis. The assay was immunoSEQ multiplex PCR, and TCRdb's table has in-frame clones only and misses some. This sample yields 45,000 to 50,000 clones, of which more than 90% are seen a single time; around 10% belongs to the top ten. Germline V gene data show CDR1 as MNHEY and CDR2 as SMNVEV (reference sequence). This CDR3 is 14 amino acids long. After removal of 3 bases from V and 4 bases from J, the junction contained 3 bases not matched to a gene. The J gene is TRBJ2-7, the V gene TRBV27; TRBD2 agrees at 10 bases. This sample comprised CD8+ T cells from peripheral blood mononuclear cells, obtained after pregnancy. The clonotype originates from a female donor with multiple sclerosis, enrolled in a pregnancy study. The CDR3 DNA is TGTGCCAGCAGTTTCAGCGGGGGGGCATACGAGCAGTACTTC. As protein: CASSFSGGAYEQYF.